These T cell receptor beta chains were read from a single sample in a study of long-term antiretroviral therapy in people with HIV. Method: immunoSEQ multiplex PCR; TCRdb's copy keeps in-frame clones and lacks some. This sample has 20,000 to 25,000 clones, with around 80% found just once. Sequencing used unsorted PBMCs, obtained 1.2 years after starting antiretroviral therapy. These TCRs come from a woman between 40 and 55 years old with HIV. CDR3s include the opening cysteine and the closing phenylalanine or tryptophan. A D gene is named only where the DNA matches it firmly. Rows give clone size only sometimes, using once, few, many, or a class for an expanded clone.

D	V	J	size	DNA	CDR3
TRBD2	TRBV6-5	TRBJ2-2	NA	TGTGCCAGCAGTGCCCGACTAGCGGCCGGGGAGCTGTTTTTT	CASSARLAAGELFF
NA	TRBV19	TRBJ2-7	NA	TGTGCCAGTAGTGACCGCTACGAGCAGTACTTC	CASSDRYEQYF
NA	TRBV19	TRBJ1-5	NA	TGTGCCAGTAGTATACTAACAGGCAATCAGCCCCAGCATTTT	CASSILTGNQPQHF
NA	TRBV9	TRBJ2-7	NA	TGTGCCAGCAGCGTTGGGCAGGGGCGTTACGAGCAGTACTTC	CASSVGQGRYEQYF
NA	TRBV7-9	TRBJ1-1	NA	TGTGCCAGCAGCCCAACGGGCACTGAAGCTTTCTTT	CASSPTGTEAFF
NA	TRBV10-3	TRBJ2-3	NA	TGTGCCATCAGAATGACTAGTTCGGTTTTTGCAGATACGCAGTATTTT	CAIRMTSSVFADTQYF
TRBD1	TRBV6-5	TRBJ2-7	NA	TGTGCCAGCAGTCGGGGGACAGGAGTTTACGAGCAGTACTTC	CASSRGTGVYEQYF
TRBD2	TRBV9	TRBJ2-2	NA	TGTGCCAGCAGCGTAGGGACTAGCGGGAACACCGGGGAGCTGTTTTTT	CASSVGTSGNTGELFF
TRBD2	TRBV28	TRBJ2-3	NA	TGTGCCAGCACCCAAGCGGGAGGAAGAGGTACGCAGTATTTT	CASTQAGGRGTQYF
NA	TRBV5-5	TRBJ2-1	once	TGTGCCAGCACTCGTCGAATAGGGGACGTGAATGAGCAGTTCTTC	CASTRRIGDVNEQFF
NA	TRBV28	TRBJ2-7	NA	TGTGCCAGCAGTCCGACCTACGAGCAGTACTTC	CASSPTYEQYF
TRBD2	TRBV27	TRBJ2-5	NA	TGTGCCAGCAGGGGACTACAGGTTTCAGAGACCCAGTACTTC	CASRGLQVSETQYF
NA	TRBV23-1	TRBJ2-7	NA	TGCGCCAGCAGTCAATCTGAGCAGGGTAGGTACGAGCAGTACTTC	CASSQSEQGRYEQYF
NA	TRBV28	TRBJ1-2	NA	TGTGCCAGCAGTTTACGGGCTCCCGATGGCTACACCTTC	CASSLRAPDGYTF
TRBD2	TRBV6-1	TRBJ2-7	NA	TGTGCCAGCAGGCGGACTAGCGGGAGCTCCTACGAGCAGTACTTC	CASRRTSGSSYEQYF
NA	TRBV15	TRBJ1-4	NA	TGTGCCACCAGCAGAGTAGGGGCAACTAATGAAAAACTGTTTTTT	CATSRVGATNEKLFF
NA	TRBV25-1	TRBJ1-4	once	TGTGCCAGTGGCCTAGGGGACGGGGAAAAACTGTTTTTT	CASGLGDGEKLFF
NA	TRBV10-3	TRBJ2-1	NA	TGTGCCATCACCGGGGGGCAGGGGGTCAATGAGCAGTTCTTC	CAITGGQGVNEQFF
TRBD2	TRBV2	TRBJ2-3	NA	TGTGCCAGAGCGGGAGAGAACACAGATACGCAGTATTTT	CARAGENTDTQYF
NA	TRBV6-1	TRBJ1-5	few	TGTGCCAGCAGTGATGTGGGAGAGCGGCCCCAGCATTTT	CASSDVGERPQHF
TRBD2	TRBV19	TRBJ2-1	once	TGTGCCTCCCGTCGGGGCGGGAGAGAGTACAATGAGCAGTTCTTC	CASRRGGREYNEQFF
NA	TRBV10-3	TRBJ1-1	NA	TGTGCCATCAGTGATCCGGACGTGAACACTGAAGCTTTCTTT	CAISDPDVNTEAFF
TRBD1	TRBV27	TRBJ1-1	once	TGTGCCAGCAGTTTTTCGGGACAGTTGAACACTGAAGCTTTCTTT	CASSFSGQLNTEAFF
NA	TRBV28	TRBJ2-5	NA	TGTGCCAGCAGTTTAGCGACCCCGTTAAAGACCCAGTACTTC	CASSLATPLKTQYF
TRBD1	TRBV28	TRBJ2-6	NA	TGTGCCAGCAGGAAAACAGGGGCAGTGGCCAACGTCCTGACTTTC	CASRKTGAVANVLTF
NA	TRBV10-2	TRBJ2-1	NA	TGCGCCAGCAGTCCCGGGACTCCTATCTACAATGAGCAGTTCTTC	CASSPGTPIYNEQFF
NA	TRBV11-2	TRBJ2-1	once	TGTGCCAGCAGCTTAGGGGGAAGGTCCTACAATGAGCAGTTCTTC	CASSLGGRSYNEQFF
NA	TRBV6-5	TRBJ1-1	NA	TGTGCCAGCAGTCCGACTCCAGCTGAAGCTTTCTTT	CASSPTPAEAFF
NA	TRBV5-1	TRBJ2-2	few	TGCGCCAGCAGCTTGGTCGGGCGGGCAGGGTTCACCGGGGAGCTGTTTTTT	CASSLVGRAGFTGELFF
NA	TRBV11-2	TRBJ2-2	NA	TGTGCCAGCAGACTAGGGGTAGGAACCGGGGAGCTGTTTTTT	CASRLGVGTGELFF
TRBD2	TRBV7-9	TRBJ2-3	NA	TGTGCCAGCAGCTTAGGGCCGGGACTAGCGAGCACAGATACGCAGTATTTT	CASSLGPGLASTDTQYF
TRBD2	TRBV19	TRBJ2-1	once	TGTGCCAGTAGTATCGCCAGCGGGAGCTTAGGTGAGCAGTTCTTC	CASSIASGSLGEQFF
TRBD2	TRBV6-5	TRBJ2-1	NA	TGTGCCAGCAGTGTCCTAGCGGGGGGGGATGAGCAGTTCTTC	CASSVLAGGDEQFF
NA	TRBV7-9	TRBJ2-7	once	TGTGCCACCAACCCCCAGGGTCAATACGAGCAGTACTTC	CATNPQGQYEQYF
NA	TRBV29-1	TRBJ1-5	NA	TGCAGCGTACTACCAGGGAGCAATCAGCCCCAGCATTTT	CSVLPGSNQPQHF
TRBD2	TRBV5-1	TRBJ2-7	NA	TGCGCCAGCACCCTAGCGGGGGGGGTTTACGAGCAGTACTTC	CASTLAGGVYEQYF
NA	TRBV5-1	TRBJ1-5	NA	TGCGCCAGCAGCTTGGGGGACGGACTCAATCAGCCCCAGCATTTT	CASSLGDGLNQPQHF
TRBD2	TRBV5-3	TRBJ2-3	NA	TGTGCCAGAAGCCTAGCGCTAGCGGGAGTGGGGGATACGCAGTATTTT	CARSLALAGVGDTQYF
NA	TRBV7-9	TRBJ2-1	NA	TGTGCCAGCAGCAGAGCCGGGGGCCCAAATGAGCAGTTCTTC	CASSRAGGPNEQFF
NA	TRBV7-9	TRBJ1-1	NA	TGTGCCAGCAGCGTTCGACAGGTCGGGGACACTGAAGCTTTCTTT	CASSVRQVGDTEAFF
NA	TRBV2	TRBJ1-5	NA	TGTGCCAGCAAAGGGCAGGCCGATCAGCCCCAGCATTTT	CASKGQADQPQHF
NA	TRBV9	TRBJ1-1	NA	TGTGCCAGCAGCGTAGCTGGGGTCCCCGACACTGAAGCTTTCTTT	CASSVAGVPDTEAFF
TRBD1	TRBV19	TRBJ1-1	NA	TGTGCCAGTAGTATCCTCGGGACAGGAGACCTGAACACTGAAGCTTTCTTT	CASSILGTGDLNTEAFF
TRBD1	TRBV25-1	TRBJ2-7	NA	TGTGCCAGCAGTGAAAACCTGGACAGGGCCTACGAGCAGTACTTC	CASSENLDRAYEQYF
TRBD2	TRBV11-2	TRBJ2-1	medium-sized	TGTGCCAGCAGCTTAAGCGGGAGCATAAATGAGCAGTTCTTC	CASSLSGSINEQFF
NA	TRBV19	TRBJ2-7	NA	TGTGCCAGTAGTCCCGGGTTTTATTACGAGCAGTACTTC	CASSPGFYYEQYF
TRBD1	TRBV4-1	TRBJ2-7	NA	TGCGCCAGCAGCGTATCCCCGGGACAGGGATCCGGCGAGCAGTACTTC	CASSVSPGQGSGEQYF
NA	TRBV27	TRBJ2-7	NA	TGTGCCAGCAGTAATCTGGGTAGCCACGAGCAGTACTTC	CASSNLGSHEQYF
NA	TRBV2	TRBJ1-3	few	TGTGCCAGCAGTGAAAGCAGCAGCTCTGGAAACACCATATATTTT	CASSESSSSGNTIYF
NA	TRBV4-3	TRBJ1-1	NA	TGCGCCAGCAGCCAGGAAGGAGGGAGGGCAGTTGGTGAAGCTTTCTTT	CASSQEGGRAVGEAFF
NA	TRBV4-1	TRBJ2-4	NA	TGCGCCAGCAGCCAAGGGGTGCCCTTAGCCAAAAACATTCAGTACTTC	CASSQGVPLAKNIQYF
NA	TRBV25-1	TRBJ2-1	few	TGTGCCAGCAGGGTATACAATGAGCAGTTCTTC	CASRVYNEQFF
NA	TRBV27	TRBJ1-5	NA	TGTGCCAGCGCCTTGATATGGGGACGCGGCGAGGGGCAGCCCCAGCATTTT	CASALIWGRGEGQPQHF
TRBD2	TRBV7-9	TRBJ2-7	few	TGTGCCAGCAGCTCCGGGACTAGCGGAGAGCAGTACTTC	CASSSGTSGEQYF
NA	TRBV7-9	TRBJ2-7	NA	TGTGCCAGCAGCTCGCGGAGCTCCTACGAGCAGTACTTC	CASSSRSSYEQYF
NA	TRBV11-2	TRBJ2-7	NA	TGTGCCAGCAGCTTAGACGGGGGTTCCGAGCAGTACTTC	CASSLDGGSEQYF
NA	TRBV28	TRBJ1-2	NA	TGTGCCAGCAGTTTAAGTGCTCGGGGGCTCTATGGCTACACCTTC	CASSLSARGLYGYTF
NA	TRBV5-1	TRBJ2-4	NA	TGCGCCAGCAGGGAACGGGTAGCCAAAAACATTCAGTACTTC	CASRERVAKNIQYF
NA	TRBV4-3	TRBJ2-7	NA	TGCGCCAGCAGCCCCGGACCGAATGACCTCTACGAGCAGTACTTC	CASSPGPNDLYEQYF